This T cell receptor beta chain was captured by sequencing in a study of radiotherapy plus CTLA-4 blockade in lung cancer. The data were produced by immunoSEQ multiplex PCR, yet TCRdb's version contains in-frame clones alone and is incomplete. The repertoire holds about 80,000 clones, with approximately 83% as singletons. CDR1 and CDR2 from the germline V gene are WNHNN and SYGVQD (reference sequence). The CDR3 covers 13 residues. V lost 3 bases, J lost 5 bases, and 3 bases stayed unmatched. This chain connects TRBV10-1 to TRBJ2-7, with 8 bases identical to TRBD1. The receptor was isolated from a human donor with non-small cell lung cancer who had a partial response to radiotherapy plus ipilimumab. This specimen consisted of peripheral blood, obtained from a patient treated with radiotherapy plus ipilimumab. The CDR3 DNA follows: TGCGCCAGCAGTGATACAGGGGGAAACGAGCAGTACTTC. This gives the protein CASSDTGGNEQYF.